Each of the 28 T cell receptor beta chains below was sequenced from the same sample in a study of control samples from healthy donors and cancer patients. Repertoires were generated with immunoSEQ multiplex PCR, while TCRdb's copy carries only in-frame clones and drops some. The table shows around 94,000 clones, with 85% to 90% occurring only once. Sequenced sample: blood. These receptors originate from a woman in her forties or fifties in good health.

The rearrangement links TRBV6-5 to TRBJ1-4; TRBD1 aligns across 7 bases. Germline assignment: CDR1 MNHEY and CDR2 SVGAGI. The CDR3 has 15 amino acids. The J segment lost 3 bases and the V segment lost 5 bases, leaving 6 bases of the junction unmatched. The CDR3 reads CASSRGTDPNEKLFF. CDR3 nucleotides: TGTGCCAGCAGTAGAGGGACAGATCCTAATGAAAAACTGTTTTTT.

This chain uses TRBV12-3 or TRBV12-4 with TRBJ1-2; D is undetermined. The V end lost 7 bases, the J end lost 8 bases, and 14 bases lay between the germline ends. This CDR3 is 12 amino acids long. The CDR3 DNA is TGTGCCAGCACCTCGGGCCTAAGGGGCTACACCTTC. Translating it yields CASTSGLRGYTF.

The chain has TRBV6-5 and TRBJ1-1; maybe TRBD1 (5 bases). Trimming took 5 bases from V and 0 from J, leaving 10 bases between them. In germline, CDR1 is MNHEY, CDR2 SVGAGI. The CDR3 spans 14 residues. CDR3 residues: CASSKGRMNTEAFF. As DNA, the CDR3 is TGTGCCAGCAGTAAGGGGAGAATGAACACTGAAGCTTTCTTT.

The CDR3 spells CASSLTGGNSPLHF. Written as DNA, the CDR3 is TGTGCCAGCAGTTTGACCGGGGGGAATTCACCCCTCCACTTT. This sequence joins TRBV6-5 and TRBJ1-6; TRBD1 might be the D (5 bases). V was pared by 4 bases and J by 7 bases, with 11 bases between. Germline assignment: CDR1 MNHEY and CDR2 SVGAGI. There are 14 residues in the CDR3.

This sequence joins TRBV4-3 and TRBJ2-3; no definite D call. Germline CDR1 LGHNA, CDR2 YSLEER. The CDR3 length is 13 residues. V dropped 3 bases and J dropped 6 bases, with 10 bases sitting between them. Written as DNA, the CDR3 is TGCGCCAGCAGCCAGGCCTTGGGGGATACGCAGTATTTT. It specifies CASSQALGDTQYF.

This chain links TRBV6-1 with TRBJ2-2, with TRBD2 matching 8 bases. The CDR3 sequence is 16 residues long. Germline V CDR1 and CDR2: MNHNS, SASEGT. Trimming at V came to 4 bases and at J to 5 bases, leaving 9 bases not matched to a gene. This CDR3 is CASSVTRTSRTGELFF. Here the CDR3 DNA reads TGTGCCAGCAGTGTAACGCGGACTAGCAGGACCGGGGAGCTGTTTTTT.

The chain combines TRBV6-1 with TRBJ1-5; perhaps TRBD1 as D (6 bases). The CDR3 has 16 residues. V was pared by 2 bases and J by 2 bases, with 13 bases between. Germline V gene sequence: CDR1 MNHNS, CDR2 SASEGT. The DNA for the CDR3 is TGTGCCAGCAGTGAAAGCGGGGGCACAGGCAATCAGCCCCAGCATTTT. This sequence encodes CASSESGGTGNQPQHF.

This chain connects TRBV4-1 to TRBJ2-7; a possible D gene is TRBD1 (6 bases). Per the germline V gene, CDR1 is MGHRA and CDR2 is YSYEKL. The CDR3 is 16 amino acids. The germline V and J ends were trimmed by 0 bases and 5 bases, with 17 bases remaining between them. CDR3 nucleotide sequence: TGCGCCAGCAGCCAAGAAAGCAGGGGTACAGGCCACGAGCAGTACTTC. Amino acids: CASSQESRGTGHEQYF.

CDR3 in amino acids: CASSSPRSGTFYEQYF. DNA for the CDR3: TGTGCCAGCAGTTCTCCCCGGTCGGGGACCTTTTATGAGCAGTACTTC. V gene TRBV28 combines with J gene TRBJ2-7; D may correspond to TRBD1 or TRBD2 (5 bases each). Trimming took off 4 bases at V and 7 bases at J, with 23 bases between the two ends. CDR1 MDHEN and CDR2 SYDVKM come from the germline V gene. The CDR3 length is 16 residues.

J is TRBJ1-1 and V is TRBV3-1 (or the pseudogene TRBV3-2); D call uncertain. Per germline, CDR1 LGHDT and CDR2 YNNKEL (reference sequence). V lost 0 bases and J lost 0, with 8 bases in between. The CDR3 runs to 15 residues. The CDR3 here is CASSQDLGMNTEAFF. CDR3 sequence (DNA): TGTGCCAGCAGCCAAGATCTGGGGATGAACACTGAAGCTTTCTTT.

This chain joins TRBV6-2 or TRBV6-3 and TRBJ2-1, with 9 bases lining up with TRBD1. Germline CDR1 MNHEY, CDR2 SVGEGT. The CDR3 sequence is 14 residues long. V shed 5 bases, J shed 7 bases, and the junction held 6 bases outside the gene matches. CDR3 in DNA: TGTGCCAGCAGTGCCGCCGGGACAGGGAATGAGCAGTTCTTC. Protein sequence: CASSAAGTGNEQFF.

V usage is TRBV9 and J usage is TRBJ2-1, with 12 bases identical to TRBD1. This CDR3 contains 15 residues. Per germline, CDR1 SGDLS and CDR2 YYNGEE. Trimming at V came to 4 bases and at J to 10 bases, leaving 9 bases not matched to a gene. This chain's CDR3 is CASSRGGQGALEQFF. The DNA of the CDR3 is TGTGCCAGCAGCCGAGGGGGACAGGGGGCGTTAGAGCAGTTCTTC.

The chain recombines TRBV12-3 or TRBV12-4 with TRBJ1-1; 12 bases match TRBD1. The CDR3 totals 13 residues. With 5 bases clipped from V and 7 bases from J, the junction kept 2 bases outside the gene matches. Here the CDR3 DNA reads TGTGCCAGCAGTCGGGACAGGGGGCGTGAAGCTTTCTTT. It yields the protein CASSRDRGREAFF.

In DNA, the CDR3 is TGTGCCACCAGCAGAGGACAGGTATCCTACGAGCAGTACTTC. Protein sequence: CATSRGQVSYEQYF. The V and J genes are TRBV15 and TRBJ2-7, with D possibly being TRBD1 (6 bases). The V and J ends lost 1 base and 1 base respectively, with 8 bases between them. This CDR3 region has 14 residues. Germline CDR1 and CDR2: LNHNV and YYDKDF (reference sequence).

This clone has just a few counts. The rearrangement links TRBV4-1 to TRBJ2-1; 8 bases align to TRBD2. J lost 3 bases, V lost 1 base, and 14 bases had no gene match. The CDR3 loop spans 19 amino acids. Germline V gene data show CDR1 as MGHRA and CDR2 as YSYEKL. CDR3 bases: TGCGCCAGCAGCCAAGGGGCGGTAGCGGGGAAGCAAATCTACAATGAGCAGTTCTTC. Amino acids: CASSQGAVAGKQIYNEQFF.

The chain recombines TRBV11-2 with TRBJ1-6; D call uncertain. Germline CDR1 is SGHAT and CDR2 is FQNNGV. The CDR3 has 15 amino acids. V lost 4 bases and J lost 9, with 16 bases in between. In DNA, the CDR3 is TGTGCCAGCAGCTCCATGATAACACGGGGTTCACCCCTCCACTTT. Protein product: CASSSMITRGSPLHF.

The chain carries TRBV15 and TRBJ2-7; 11 positions agree with TRBD2. The trim removed 5 bases at V and 4 bases at J, leaving 13 bases unmatched. The CDR3 has 17 residues. Germline-derived CDR1 and CDR2 are LNHNV and YYDKDF (reference sequence). CDR3 residues: CATSPSGLAGGGYEQYF. In DNA form, the CDR3 reads TGTGCCACCAGCCCGTCGGGTCTAGCGGGGGGTGGGTACGAGCAGTACTTC.

This clone was recorded only once. This chain uses TRBV10-1 with TRBJ1-4; 8 bases are a match to TRBD1. From germline, CDR1 is WNHNN and CDR2 SYGVQD (reference sequence). Trimming took 7 bases from V and 2 from J; bases not matched to a gene: 6. The CDR3 has 15 residues. DNA for the CDR3: TGCGCCAGCATCCCGACAGGGGCCACTAATGAAAAACTGTTTTTT. Translating it yields CASIPTGATNEKLFF.

V gene TRBV7-9 combines with J gene TRBJ1-6; D not certain. Germline V CDR1 and CDR2: SEHNR, FQNEAQ (reference sequence). V dropped 5 bases and J dropped 9 bases, with 17 bases sitting between them. The CDR3 is 15 residues long. CDR3 sequence: CASSQAVFTFSPLHF. CDR3 in DNA: TGTGCCAGCAGCCAAGCGGTATTTACCTTTTCACCCCTCCACTTT.

This chain links TRBV6-5 with TRBJ2-4; possibly TRBD2 for D (6 bases). V lost 6 bases, J lost 0 bases, and 12 bases lay in between. This CDR3 region has 15 residues. Germline values: CDR1 MNHEY, CDR2 SVGAGI. CDR3 in DNA: TGTGCCAGCAGGGCTGCGGGGCTAGCCAAAAACATTCAGTACTTC. It specifies CASRAAGLAKNIQYF.

This chain joins TRBV7-8 and TRBJ2-5; tentative D call: TRBD2 (6 bases). This CDR3 is 12 amino acids long. The germline CDR1 and CDR2 sequences are SGHVS and FQNEAQ. Trimming removed 5 bases at V and 8 bases at J, with 12 bases between. The CDR3 here is CASSPGRRTQYF. The CDR3 DNA reads TGTGCCAGCAGCCCAGGGAGGAGAACCCAGTACTTC.

The gene calls are TRBV18 and TRBJ1-1, with D unresolved. CDR1 is KGHSH, CDR2 LQKENI, per germline. The CDR3 loop spans 15 amino acids. V lost 3 bases, J lost 8 bases, and 19 bases lay in between. CDR3 amino acids: CASSPMASVSPEAFF. The CDR3 coding sequence is TGTGCCAGCTCACCCATGGCATCTGTCAGCCCAGAAGCTTTCTTT.

This rearrangement joins TRBV4-3 to TRBJ2-3; D remains ambiguous. CDR1 LGHNA and CDR2 YSLEER come from the germline V gene. The length of the CDR3 is 14 residues. V lost 3 bases to trimming and J lost 6 bases, with 13 bases between them. In DNA form, the CDR3 reads TGCGCCAGCAGCCAGGACCGTATGCGGGATACGCAGTATTTT. Its protein is CASSQDRMRDTQYF.

The chain has TRBV6-6 and TRBJ2-3; possible D gene TRBD1, 6 bases. Deletions cut 2 bases from V and 4 bases from J, with 10 bases between. This CDR3 is built from 14 residues. Per germline, CDR1 MNHNY and CDR2 SVGAGI (reference sequence). CDR3 in DNA: TGTGCCAGCAGTTACCCGACAGGTTCAGATACGCAGTATTTT. Protein sequence: CASSYPTGSDTQYF.

The rearrangement joins TRBV6-6 to TRBJ2-7; 13 bases line up with TRBD2. V was pared by 6 bases and J by 8 bases, with 10 bases of the junction left unmatched. This CDR3 comprises 15 residues. The germline CDR1 and CDR2 sequences are MNHNY and SVGAGI (reference sequence). The CDR3 DNA is TGTGCCAGCAGGTCCGGGACTAGCGGGACAATCCAGCAGTACTTC. It specifies CASRSGTSGTIQQYF.

The chain employs TRBV7-6 and TRBJ2-2; D remains unclear. Germline loops: CDR1 SGHVS, CDR2 FNYEAQ. V lost 4 bases and J 1 base, leaving 13 bases between the germline ends. The CDR3 sequence is 16 residues long. CDR3 coding DNA: TGTGCCAGCAGCTCCCGTAGTCGCGGGAACACCGGGGAGCTGTTTTTT. It yields the protein CASSSRSRGNTGELFF.

J is TRBJ2-7 and V is TRBV18, with a possible D match to TRBD1 (5 bases). The CDR3 loop spans 15 amino acids. Germline lookup yields CDR1 KGHSH and CDR2 LQKENI. Deletions cut 1 base from V and 6 bases from J, with 16 bases between. CDR3 residues: CASSPQGQGGGEQYF. CDR3 nucleotides: TGTGCCAGCTCACCACAGGGCCAGGGTGGCGGCGAGCAGTACTTC.

The chain employs TRBV28 and TRBJ2-1; D may be TRBD1 or TRBD2 (5 bases each). The CDR3 is 12 amino acids. From germline, CDR1 is MDHEN and CDR2 SYDVKM. V shed 11 bases and J shed 3 bases, with 11 bases lying between them. The CDR3 DNA is TGTGCCTGGGGGAAACGCTACAATGAGCAGTTCTTC. It yields the protein CAWGKRYNEQFF.